Here is one TCR beta chain with its context. Its antigen is unknown. This record comes from a study of synovial regulatory T cells in juvenile arthritis. About the study: Treatments: a few naive, six methotrexate, one methotrexate plus infliximab, one unknown.

Median disease duration was approximately seven years, range 0.2-19.1. TCRdb keeps only in-frame clones here, not all; method: immunoSEQ multiplex PCR. The specimen's table records around 9,500 clones. Study-level results: Blood Treg cells that were inflammation-associated showed lower TCR diversity than other blood Treg cells. Largely private between patients, iaTreg TCR repertoires showed partial overlap with synovial Teff and blood CPL repertoires.

Sequenced input: Treg cells from blood. Subset given: remaining (HLA-DR-negative) circulating blood Treg cells. The clonotype was recovered from a donor between 2 and 29 years old with juvenile idiopathic arthritis.

CDR3 sequence: CASSQPGLDEKLFF. The chain recombines TRBV7-8 with TRBJ1-4. The CDR3 has 14 amino acids. The nucleotide record is missing. Germline V lookup: CDR1 SGHVS, CDR2 FQNEAQ.